What follows is one T cell receptor (beta chain) and its context. Antigen specificity is unknown. The study sequenced cultured CD4+ T cell DNA using the Oncomine TCR Beta short-read assay. From the PCR reads, TCRdb called clonotypes with MiXCR, one entry per CDR3 protein. The sample carries about 21,000 distinct CDR3 sequences, about 42% recorded once. These data are taken from a study of vaccination and CD4 T cells after COVID-19. On the study more broadly: The post-vaccine samples came a median roughly 72 days after dose two (range 14 to 241).

Trimming removed 7 bases at V and 7 bases at J, with 23 bases between. The CDR3 totals 16 residues. Germline lookup yields CDR1 SNHLY and CDR2 FYNNEI. Specified treatment: roughly nine-day PBMC culture with coronavirus spike peptide pools or control peptides (ViraFEST assay). Wells that each held a few million PBMCs were cultured with roughly 9.8 IU/ml IL-2 and approximately 10 ug/ml peptide pools. The source material was CD4+ T cells from blood, cultured in vitro, sampled before SARS-CoV-2 vaccination. The genes are TRBV2 and TRBJ1-5, with D tentatively TRBD1 (6 bases). The TCR was taken from a human donor who received a COVID-19 vaccine. Here the CDR3 reads CASNAGTLLGGQPQHF. The CDR3 DNA reads as TGTGCCAGCAACGCTGGGACACTACTGGGGGGGCAGCCCCAGCATTTT.